This record covers a single T cell receptor (beta chain). Original analysis: Reference gene primer amplification gave estimated nucleated cell counts. Data came from immunoSEQ multiplex PCR; TCRdb stores just in-frame clones and leaves some out. Clone size and V and J calls were adopted from that table, with D and trimming inferred from the DNA. There are some 130,000 clones in the sample; 79% occur only once, and approximately 3.6% lies in the top ten. This sample was included in a study of blood T cell repertoires in COVID-19. Whole-study context: Some COVID-19 samples were acute and others convalescent; all came from the United States, Italy and Spain. From T cells, B-cell-depleted T cells, or PBMCs came the material, which was cDNA or gDNA.

Trimming removed 6 bases from V and 5 bases from J; junction bases left unmatched: 7. CDR1 is MNHEY and CDR2 is SMNVEV in the germline V gene (reference sequence). The CDR3 extends over 14 amino acids. The rearrangement links TRBV27 to TRBJ1-2, with 9 positions matching TRBD1. The origin of this receptor is a man between 60 and 70 years old with acute or convalescent COVID-19. The sample was peripheral blood. The CDR3 sequence is CASSTGQGLYGYTF. DNA of the CDR3: TGTGCCAGCAGCACGGGACAGGGATTGTATGGCTACACCTTC.